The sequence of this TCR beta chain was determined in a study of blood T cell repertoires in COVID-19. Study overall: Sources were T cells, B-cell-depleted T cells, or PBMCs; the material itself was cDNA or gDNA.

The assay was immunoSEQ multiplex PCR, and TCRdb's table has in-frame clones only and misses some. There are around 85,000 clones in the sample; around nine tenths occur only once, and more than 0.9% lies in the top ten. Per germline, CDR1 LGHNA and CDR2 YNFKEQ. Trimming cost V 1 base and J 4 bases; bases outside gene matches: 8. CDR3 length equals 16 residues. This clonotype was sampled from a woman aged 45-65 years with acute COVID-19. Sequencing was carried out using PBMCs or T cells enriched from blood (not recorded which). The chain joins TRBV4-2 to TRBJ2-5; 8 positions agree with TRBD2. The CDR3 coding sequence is TGTGCCAGCAGCCAAGGGCGCCGTCGGGGGGGAGAGACCCAGTACTTC. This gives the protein CASSQGRRRGGETQYF.